The source of this T cell receptor (beta chain) is a study of T cell responses to AZD1222 COVID-19 vaccine. Sequenced by immunoSEQ multiplex PCR; TCRdb stores in-frame clones only, minus some. Of 110,000 to 150,000 clones in the sample, 70% to 90% are singletons; the top ten hold roughly 3%. This receptor was taken from an adult in good health. The input for sequencing was peripheral blood, taken on day 0 of AZD1222 vaccination.

The CDR3 protein is CASSHSELGNNTEAFF. CDR3 bases: TGTGCCAGCAGCCACTCCGAGTTGGGGAATAACACTGAAGCTTTCTTT. The chain has TRBV3-1 (or the pseudogene TRBV3-2) and TRBJ1-1, with D hard to call. The CDR3 runs to 16 residues. Germline CDR1 reads LGHDT; CDR2 reads YNNKEL (reference sequence). V dropped 3 bases and J dropped 2 bases, with 16 bases sitting between them.